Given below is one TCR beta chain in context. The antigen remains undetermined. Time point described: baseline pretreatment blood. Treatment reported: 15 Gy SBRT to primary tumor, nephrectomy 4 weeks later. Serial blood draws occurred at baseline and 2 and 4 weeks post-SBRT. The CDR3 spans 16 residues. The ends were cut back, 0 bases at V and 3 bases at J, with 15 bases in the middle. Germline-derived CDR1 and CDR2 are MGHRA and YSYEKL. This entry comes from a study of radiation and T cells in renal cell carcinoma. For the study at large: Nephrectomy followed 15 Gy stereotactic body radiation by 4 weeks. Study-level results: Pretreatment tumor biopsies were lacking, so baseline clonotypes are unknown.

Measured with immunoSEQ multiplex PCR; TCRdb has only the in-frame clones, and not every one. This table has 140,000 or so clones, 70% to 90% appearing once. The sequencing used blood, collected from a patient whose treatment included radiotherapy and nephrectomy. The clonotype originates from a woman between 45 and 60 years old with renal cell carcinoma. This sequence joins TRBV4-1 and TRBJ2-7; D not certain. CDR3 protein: CASSQEQAAKIYEQYF. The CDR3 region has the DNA TGCGCCAGCAGCCAAGAGCAGGCAGCAAAGATCTACGAGCAGTACTTC.